These 16 T cell receptor beta chains originate from one sample sequenced in a study of tumor-infiltrating lymphocytes in primary liver carcinoma. Unsorted whole blood yielded blood RNA, and germline DNA was extracted as well. TCR beta cDNA came from about 0.45 ug total RNA, primed with a constant-region primer. Generation of the TCR beta libraries relied on three nested multiplex PCR rounds using slightly modified ARM-PCR. A C-beta reverse primer was combined with TRBV1-TRBV30 forward primers in the first two PCR rounds, and each round had 10 cycles. TCRdb recomputed calls from the multiplex PCR reads with MiXCR, one row per CDR3 protein. Here the sample spans 300,000 to 350,000 distinct CDR3 sequences, around three fifths being singletons. Sequences were obtained from peripheral blood. Every receptor here comes from a woman in her thirties with primary liver carcinoma and hepatitis B virus infection.

About this clonotype itself: This may arise from a read error, as a much more abundant clone is one base away. The V and J genes are TRBV4-2 and TRBJ1-6; D not resolved. The CDR3 runs 13 residues. Germline V gene lookup returns CDR1 LGHNA and CDR2 YNFKEQ. The CDR3 loop reads CASSQEHTSHLHF. The CDR3 bases are TGTGCCAGCAGCCAAGAACATACATCACACCTCCACTTT.

Comment on this clonotype: A much larger clone is a single base away; this may be a read error. The V call is TRBV6-2 or TRBV6-3, the J call TRBJ2-7; tentatively, D is TRBD2 (5 bases). The CDR3 has 14 residues. V lost 5 bases to trimming and J lost 1 base, with 12 bases between them. In germline, CDR1 is MNHEY, CDR2 SVGEGT. Here the CDR3 DNA reads TGTGCCAGCAGTCCGAGACTACCTTCCTACGAGCAGTACTTC. This translates into CASSPRLPSYEQYF.

Of note for this clonotype: A much larger clone sits a single nucleotide away, making a read error possible. The CDR3 loop is CASSIRTVSSYNEQFF. DNA for the CDR3: TGTGCCAGCAGTATCCGGACGGTGAGCTCCTACAATGAGCAGTTCTTC. The rearrangement links TRBV6-6 to TRBJ2-1; no clear D gene. The CDR3 sequence is 16 residues long. Trimming left V 5 bases short and J 0 bases short, with 14 bases between. Germline V gene data show CDR1 as MNHNY and CDR2 as SVGAGI (reference sequence).

V usage is TRBV7-9 and J usage is TRBJ2-2; a weak D match, TRBD2 (5 bases). Looked up from germline, CDR1 is SEHNR and CDR2 is FQNEAQ (reference sequence). V lost 5 bases to trimming and J lost 6 bases, with 13 bases between them. The CDR3 covers 14 residues. The chain's CDR3 is CASSALRAAGELFF. The CDR3 nucleotides read TGTGCCAGCAGCGCTTTGAGGGCTGCCGGGGAGCTGTTTTTT.

The chain is built from TRBV14 and TRBJ1-2, with D perhaps TRBD1 (6 bases). CDR1 is SGHDN, CDR2 FVKESK, per germline. The V end lost 0 bases, the J end lost 4 bases, and 15 bases lay between the germline ends. This CDR3 is built from 16 residues. The CDR3 sequence is CASSQDRRGAIYGYTF. In DNA form, the CDR3 reads TGTGCCAGCAGCCAAGATCGGCGGGGGGCGATCTATGGCTACACCTTC. The full variable domain, in which reference TRBV14 and TRBJ1-2 provide the parts outside the CDR3, is EAGVTQFPSHSVIEKGQTVTLRCDPISGHDNLYWYRRVMGKEIKFLLHFVKESKQDESGMPNNRFLAERTGGTYSTLKVQPAELEDSGVYFCASSQDRRGAIYGYTFGSGTRLTVV.

This clonotype was observed many times. This chain joins TRBV6-2 or TRBV6-3 and TRBJ2-7; no clear D. Per germline, CDR1 MNHEY and CDR2 SVGEGT. The CDR3 spans 11 residues. V gave up 5 bases and J gave up 2 bases, with 4 bases separating them. CDR3 in DNA: TGTGCCAGCAGTCAGGCCTACGAGCAGTACTTC. It yields the protein CASSQAYEQYF.

This chain joins TRBV13 and TRBJ2-5; 9 positions agree with TRBD1. This CDR3 is 15 amino acids long. V lost 5 bases to trimming and J lost 4 bases; unmatched junction nucleotides: 8. In germline, CDR1 is PRHDT, CDR2 FYEKMQ (reference sequence). The CDR3 protein is CASSLTLTGGETQYF. CDR3 DNA sequence: TGTGCCAGCAGCCTTACCCTGACAGGGGGAGAGACCCAGTACTTC.

Points on this clonotype: Possible read error: a much larger clone is one base away. This chain connects TRBV4-1 to TRBJ1-1, with D uncertain. The CDR3 has 14 residues. V lost 5 bases and J lost 4, with 14 bases in between. CDR1 is MGHRA, CDR2 YSYEKL, per germline. For the CDR3, the DNA is TGCGCCAGCAGCGCCGAGCTAGGAGTCACTGAAGCTTTCTTT. Protein product: CASSAELGVTEAFF.

On this clonotype itself: At one end, the junction sequence differs from germline, possibly due to a read error. The rearrangement joins TRBV6-5 to TRBJ2-4; D possibly corresponds to TRBD2 (5 bases). The CDR3 consists of 15 residues. The germline V gene encodes CDR1 MNHEY and CDR2 SVGAGI. The CDR3 region has the DNA TGTGCCAGCAGTCGCGACTATCTAGCCAAAAACATTCAGTGCTTC. It specifies CASSRDYLAKNIQCF.

As to this clonotype: This may come from a read error, since a much larger clone is one base off. This sequence joins TRBV12-3 or TRBV12-4 and TRBJ2-2; 7 positions match TRBD2. V shed 4 bases, J shed 1 base, and the junction held 18 bases outside the gene matches. The CDR3 covers 20 residues. The CDR3 sequence: CASSSPLRGLLRLNTGELFF. CDR3 nucleotides: TGTGCCAGCAGTTCCCCCCTCCGGGGACTACTCAGATTGAACACCGGGGAGCTGTTTTTT.

V and J are TRBV5-4 and TRBJ1-2; 9 bases match TRBD1. The germline CDR1 and CDR2 sequences are SGHNT and YYREEE (reference sequence). V was clipped by 2 bases and J by 3 bases; unmatched bases: 2. CDR3 length: 14 amino acids. The CDR3 sequence is CASSLDRGDYGYTF. The CDR3, as DNA: TGTGCCAGCAGCTTAGACAGGGGGGACTATGGCTACACCTTC.

This clonotype has just a few counts. V usage is TRBV10-2 and J usage is TRBJ2-1; D is unresolved. The CDR3 contains 13 residues. In germline, CDR1 is WSHSY, CDR2 SAAADI. Trimming removed 5 bases at V and 8 bases at J, with 13 bases between. The CDR3 DNA reads TGCGCCAGCAGTCCCTCAGCGTCGGATGAGCAGTTCTTC. Protein sequence: CASSPSASDEQFF.

This clonotype was observed a few times. The genes are TRBV4-2 and TRBJ2-4, with D possibly being TRBD1 or TRBD2 (6 bases each). Germline V gene lookup returns CDR1 LGHNA and CDR2 YNFKEQ. The CDR3 is 18 amino acids. The V and J ends lost 0 bases and 0 bases respectively, with 15 bases between them. The CDR3 DNA reads as TGTGCCAGCAGCCAAGATACCCTCAGGGGACTAGCCAAAAACATTCAGTACTTC. It yields the protein CASSQDTLRGLAKNIQYF.

This clonotype was detected only once. A junction end diverges from the germline sequence, so it may reflect a read error. The genes are TRBV11-2 and TRBJ2-5, with a weak D call TRBD1 (6 bases). The CDR3 covers 14 residues. CDR1 is SGHAT and CDR2 is FQNNGV in the germline V gene. The CDR3 nucleotides are TGTGCCCGCAGCATACTAACAGGGAAGGAGACCCGGTACTTC. It encodes CARSILTGKETRYF.

Note on this clonotype: Given a much more abundant clone one base away, this may be a read error. This chain connects TRBV6-5 to TRBJ1-1; D may be TRBD1 (6 bases). Germline CDR1 reads MNHEY; CDR2 reads SVGAGI. The CDR3 covers 15 residues. The CDR3 region is CDSSYAGGSITEAFF. CDR3 DNA: TGTGACAGCAGTTACGCCGGGGGCTCGATCACTGAAGCTTTCTTT.

The chain employs TRBV7-8 and TRBJ2-2, with no clear D. The CDR3 is 15 amino acids. V shed 3 bases and J shed 5 bases, with 13 bases lying between them. Germline lookup yields CDR1 SGHVS and CDR2 FQNEAQ. CDR3: CASSFFFSRTGELFF. The DNA for the CDR3 is TGTGCCAGCAGCTTCTTTTTTAGTAGGACCGGGGAGCTGTTTTTT.